One and the same sample provided the 14 T cell receptor beta chains below, sequenced in a study of blood T cell repertoires in COVID-19 (dated by TCRdb to the early 2020s). Library generation was performed with the immunoSEQ multiplex PCR assay. In its TCRdb copy, this immuneACCESS table keeps in-frame sequences only and misses some clones. Where compared with another copy, unresolved V genes explain less than half of these, and the others have no known cause. The sample includes 150,000 to 200,000 clones, with around four fifths observed a single time. Of the sample, roughly 14% falls within the top ten clones. Sequenced input: peripheral blood. All receptors come from a woman in her 70s with COVID-19, enrolled during active disease.

The rearrangement uses TRBV5-1 and TRBJ1-2; 7 bases fit TRBD1. This CDR3 contains 15 residues. V lost 2 bases to trimming and J lost 4 bases; unmatched junction nucleotides: 8. Germline CDR1 reads SGHRS; CDR2 reads YFSETQ. CDR3 sequence reads: CASSLLPGQAYGYTF. The CDR3 coding sequence is TGCGCCAGCAGCTTACTCCCTGGACAGGCCTATGGCTACACCTTC.

The V gene is TRBV29-1, the J gene TRBJ1-2; D call uncertain. This CDR3 is built from 13 residues. Trimming shortened V by 4 bases and J by 2 bases, and 11 bases separated the two germline ends. The germline CDR1 and CDR2 sequences are SQVTM and ANQGSEA. CDR3 sequence reads: CSVGAEANYGYTF. CDR3 nucleotides: TGCAGCGTTGGGGCAGAAGCCAACTATGGCTACACCTTC.

The CDR3 sequence is CASRETGLVTETQYF. CDR3 DNA sequence: TGTGCCAGCAGGGAAACGGGACTAGTGACGGAGACCCAGTACTTC. The chain links TRBV2 to TRBJ2-5, with 8 positions matching TRBD2. The CDR3 loop spans 15 amino acids. The junction had 11 bases not matched to a gene; V was cut back by 6 bases and J by 5 bases. Germline V gives CDR1 SNHLY, CDR2 FYNNEI. Full variable domain (remainder filled in from reference TRBV2 and TRBJ2-5): EPEVTQTPSHQVTQMGQEVILRCVPISNHLYFYWYRQILGQKVEFLVSFYNNEISEKSEIFDDQFSVERPDGSNFTLKIRSTKLEDSAMYFCASRETGLVTETQYFGPGTRLLVL.

CDR3 in DNA: TGTGCCAGCAGCCAAGGGAGGGCACAGGGGCAAAGGACCCTCCACTTT. Translation gives CASSQGRAQGQRTLHF. This chain connects TRBV3-1 (or the pseudogene TRBV3-2) to TRBJ1-6, with 7 bases fitting TRBD1. The CDR3 runs to 16 residues. V lost 1 base, J lost 14 bases, and 14 bases stayed unmatched. Germline lookup yields CDR1 LGHDT and CDR2 YNNKEL (reference sequence).

The gene calls are TRBV4-2 and TRBJ2-1; 8 bases match TRBD2. The CDR3 consists of 15 residues. Germline values: CDR1 LGHNA, CDR2 YNFKEQ. V lost 1 base, J lost 8 bases, and 7 bases stayed unmatched. In DNA form, the CDR3 reads TGTGCCAGCAGCCAAGTAACGGGAGGGCGGGATGAGCAGTTCTTC. Translated: CASSQVTGGRDEQFF.

The CDR3 sequence: CASSFGRDRGNQPQHF. In DNA, the CDR3 is TGTGCCAGCAGTTTCGGAAGGGACAGGGGGAATCAGCCCCAGCATTTT. The chain is built from TRBV28 and TRBJ1-5; 11 bases line up with TRBD1. V was clipped by 3 bases and J by 4 bases; unmatched bases: 5. Germline V gene sequence: CDR1 MDHEN, CDR2 SYDVKM. The CDR3 extends over 16 amino acids. Full variable domain (rest looked up from reference TRBV28 and TRBJ1-5): DVKVTQSSRYLVKRTGEKVFLECVQDMDHENMFWYRQDPGLGLRLIYFSYDVKMKEKGDIPEGYSVSREKKERFSLILESASTNQTSMYLCASSFGRDRGNQPQHFGDGTRLSIL.

This rearrangement joins TRBV27 to TRBJ2-7, with TRBD1 identical over 7 bases. The CDR3 has 16 amino acids. Looked up from germline, CDR1 is MNHEY and CDR2 is SMNVEV (reference sequence). Unmatched junction bases numbered 16, after V lost 8 bases and J lost 3 bases. The CDR3 nucleotides read TGTGCCAGCGCCCGCTATACCCCGGGACAGATCTACGAGCAGTACGTC. Its translation is CASARYTPGQIYEQYV.

This rearrangement joins TRBV12-3 or TRBV12-4 to TRBJ2-2, with no clear D. The ends were cut back, 6 bases at V and 6 bases at J, with 8 bases in the middle. CDR3 length: 12 residues. This CDR3 is CASRPESGELFF. The CDR3 coding sequence is TGTGCCAGCAGACCCGAGTCCGGGGAGCTGTTTTTT.

The J gene is TRBJ1-1, the V gene TRBV6-5; weak D call: TRBD1 (5 bases). The CDR3 is made up of 13 amino acids. Trimming shortened V by 7 bases and J by 3 bases, and 12 bases separated the two germline ends. Germline CDR1 MNHEY, CDR2 SVGAGI. The CDR3 DNA follows: TGTGCCAGCAACCCAGGGAGGTACACTGAAGCTTTCTTT. Its protein is CASNPGRYTEAFF.

This clone appeared a single time. The chain joins TRBV28 to TRBJ2-5, with 7 positions matching TRBD1. Germline CDR1 MDHEN, CDR2 SYDVKM. V shed 5 bases, J shed 1 base, and the junction held 7 bases outside the gene matches. There are 15 residues in the CDR3. Here the CDR3 reads CASSKLGTAQETQYF. In DNA, the CDR3 is TGTGCCAGCAGTAAACTCGGGACAGCCCAAGAGACCCAGTACTTC.

The rearrangement joins TRBV20-1 to TRBJ2-7, with D uncertain. Per germline, CDR1 DFQATT and CDR2 SNEGSKA (reference sequence). This CDR3 comprises 11 residues. V was clipped by 7 bases and J by 2 bases, with 9 bases between them. CDR3 bases: TGCAGTGGAGTGGTCACCTACGAGCAGTACTTC. Its protein is CSGVVTYEQYF.

The chain couples TRBV6-5 to TRBJ1-6; D gene uncertain. The ends were cut back, 5 bases at V and 9 bases at J, with 11 bases in the middle. CDR1 and CDR2 from the germline V gene are MNHEY and SVGAGI. CDR3 size: 13 residues. The CDR3 spells CASSPEGSSPLHF. CDR3 DNA: TGTGCCAGCAGTCCTGAAGGGAGTTCACCCCTCCACTTT.

The gene calls are TRBV5-1 and TRBJ1-5; D is unclear. Trimming removed 0 bases at V and 4 bases at J, with 11 bases between. CDR3 length: 15 residues. The germline CDR1 and CDR2 sequences are SGHRS and YFSETQ. The CDR3 loop reads CASSLEAGLNQPQHF. DNA of the CDR3: TGCGCCAGCAGCTTGGAGGCGGGCCTTAATCAGCCCCAGCATTTT.

This chain connects TRBV12-3 or TRBV12-4 to TRBJ2-7, with 7 bases matching TRBD2. CDR3 length: 13 residues. Trimming cost V 5 bases and J 6 bases; bases outside gene matches: 7. The CDR3 here is CASSPGLGGEQYF. The CDR3 bases are TGTGCCAGCAGTCCCGGACTAGGCGGCGAGCAGTACTTC.